This entry concerns a single T cell receptor beta chain. Its antigen is undetermined. TCR beta CDR3 regions were amplified from RNA transcripts. TCR CDR3 underwent first-round RT-PCR with the HTBI primer set. TCRdb itself ran the multiplex PCR reads through MiXCR, one entry per CDR3 protein. Among more than 300,000 distinct CDR3 sequences, approximately 18% were seen once, and the ten largest hold approximately 33%. The data originate from a study of T cells in Graves' hyperthyroidism and ophthalmopathy. Background on the study: Peripheral blood was drawn at first diagnosis, prior to all treatment. Study-wide findings and caveats: Most clonotypes expanded in thyroid above 0.001 were likewise present in blood. Ophthalmopathy and stable hyperthyroidism were told apart by a 13 V-J model. The model identified upcoming ophthalmopathy a median roughly 6.5 months ahead of onset.

The sample consisted of blood. This sequence originates from a woman aged 25 to 39 with Graves' hyperthyroidism that later progressed to Graves' ophthalmopathy.

CDR3 region: CASSLATVTEAFF. The DNA of the CDR3 is TGCGCCAGCAGCTTGGCCACGGTCACTGAAGCTTTCTTT. The chain has TRBV5-1 and TRBJ1-1; unclear D gene. Per germline, CDR1 SGHRS and CDR2 YFSETQ. Trimming cost V 0 bases and J 4 bases, with 7 bases left between them. The CDR3 totals 13 residues.